Listed here are 15 T cell receptor beta chains from one sample, sequenced in a study of beta chain features in type 1 diabetes. cDNA synthesis used the whole RNA isolate, giving expressed TCRB sequences. Some clones are missing from TCRdb's copy, which holds only in-frame ones; the method was immunoSEQ multiplex PCR. The sample has 200,000 to 250,000 clones, around an eighth seen once. Sequencing used naive CD4+ T cells from blood. The source of these receptors is a woman between 40 and 55 years old in good health.

The chain uses TRBV7-6 and TRBJ2-5; 15 bases match TRBD2. CDR3 length equals 16 residues. The germline V gene encodes CDR1 SGHVS and CDR2 FNYEAQ. The V and J ends lost 4 bases and 5 bases, in that order; junction bases with no gene match: 5. CDR3 loop: CASSYGTSGGRETQYF. The CDR3 DNA is TGTGCCAGCAGCTATGGGACTAGCGGGGGGCGGGAGACCCAGTACTTC.

A few counts support this clone. The chain links TRBV7-8 to TRBJ1-2, with D unclear. Trimming shortened V by 2 bases and J by 4 bases, and 8 bases separated the two germline ends. The CDR3 is made up of 13 amino acids. In germline, CDR1 is SGHVS, CDR2 FQNEAQ. CDR3 DNA: TGTGCCAGCAGCTTACGTCTCCTCTATGGCTACACCTTC. Encoded protein: CASSLRLLYGYTF.

This clone was observed a handful of times. The chain has TRBV7-2 and TRBJ1-2; TRBD1 might be the D (6 bases). Germline V gene lookup returns CDR1 SGHTA and CDR2 FQGNSA. The length of the CDR3 is 14 residues. Trimming stripped 1 base from V and 4 bases from J, with 10 bases between. This CDR3 is CASSLGGGAYGYTF. Written as DNA, the CDR3 is TGTGCCAGCAGCTTAGGAGGGGGTGCCTATGGCTACACCTTC.

This clone appeared a few times. This chain connects TRBV4-1 to TRBJ1-1; unclear D gene. V shed 5 bases and J shed 0 bases, with 4 bases lying between them. The CDR3 runs to 12 residues. The germline gives CDR1 MGHRA, CDR2 YSYEKL. CDR3 sequence (DNA): TGCGCCAGCAGCGAGGTGAACACTGAAGCTTTCTTT. This gives the protein CASSEVNTEAFF.

This clone was counted a few times. The genes are TRBV4-3 and TRBJ2-3, with 11 bases aligning to TRBD2. The V gene end was trimmed by 4 bases and the J gene end by 7 bases; junction bases not matched to a gene: 7. The CDR3 covers 15 residues. CDR1 and CDR2 (germline): LGHNA, YSLEER. The CDR3 region has the DNA TGCGCCAGCAGCCTAGCGGGGGGGACCGGGAATACGCAGTATTTT. Translating gives CASSLAGGTGNTQYF.

This clone was picked up a small number of times. This CDR3 reads CASSNGQGGYEQYF. The CDR3 DNA reads as TGTGCCAGTAGTAACGGACAGGGGGGCTACGAGCAGTACTTC. The chain uses TRBV19 and TRBJ2-7; the match to TRBD1 covers 10 bases. Per the germline V gene, CDR1 is LNHDA and CDR2 is SQIVND (reference sequence). The V segment lost 4 bases and the J segment 3 bases; nucleotides outside the gene matches: 3. The CDR3 is 14 amino acids.

In DNA form, the CDR3 reads TGTGCCAGCAGCCCCCGGGAAGGACCCCAGGGGACTGAGCAGTTCTTC. It specifies CASSPREGPQGTEQFF. V usage is TRBV7-2 and J usage is TRBJ2-1; the D gene is possibly TRBD1 (6 bases). Germline CDR1 reads SGHTA; CDR2 reads FQGNSA. V lost 5 bases, J lost 9 bases, and 23 bases lay in between. The CDR3 sequence is 16 residues long.

V and J are TRBV28 and TRBJ2-7; TRBD1 agrees at 8 bases. The CDR3 runs 12 residues. Germline V gives CDR1 MDHEN, CDR2 SYDVKM. Trimming removed 5 bases from V and 4 bases from J; junction bases left unmatched: 1. CDR3 residues: CASSGDRYEQYF. The CDR3 DNA reads TGTGCCAGCAGTGGGGACAGGTACGAGCAGTACTTC.

V is TRBV4-3 and J is TRBJ2-3; no definite D call. V shed 1 base and J shed 3 bases, with 5 bases lying between them. The CDR3 sequence is 13 residues long. Germline V lookup: CDR1 LGHNA, CDR2 YSLEER. DNA for the CDR3: TGCGCCAGCAGCCAAGCTCCGACAGATACGCAGTATTTT. Protein: CASSQAPTDTQYF.

A few counts support this clone. Here the CDR3 DNA reads TGTGCCAGCAGACCACTAGCGGGGGGGCTAGGCGAGCAGTACTTC. This translates into CASRPLAGGLGEQYF. The V and J genes are TRBV7-6 and TRBJ2-7; 13 positions agree with TRBD2. Per the germline V gene, CDR1 is SGHVS and CDR2 is FNYEAQ. This CDR3 is 15 amino acids long. J lost 6 bases, V lost 6 bases, and 8 bases had no gene match.

The genes are TRBV27 and TRBJ2-7; the D gene is possibly TRBD1 (6 bases). Germline V CDR1 and CDR2: MNHEY, SMNVEV (reference sequence). The CDR3 has 14 amino acids. Trimming took 5 bases from V and 3 from J, leaving 14 bases between them. Here the CDR3 reads CASSPRRTVYEQYF. Written as DNA, the CDR3 is TGTGCCAGCAGTCCAAGACGGACAGTCTACGAGCAGTACTTC.

The rearrangement uses TRBV27 and TRBJ2-3; a possible D gene is TRBD2 (7 bases). The CDR3 is 16 amino acids. V lost 5 bases, J lost 4 bases, and 19 bases lay in between. Germline V gene data show CDR1 as MNHEY and CDR2 as SMNVEV (reference sequence). DNA of the CDR3: TGTGCCAGCAGTCCCCTCTCGCGGGGGCGTGCAGATACGCAGTATTTT. Its translation: CASSPLSRGRADTQYF.

The chain combines TRBV7-2 with TRBJ2-5, with 7 bases fitting TRBD2. CDR1 is SGHTA and CDR2 is FQGNSA in the germline V gene. This CDR3 has 14 amino acids. Unmatched junction bases numbered 7, after V lost 5 bases and J lost 4 bases. CDR3 protein: CASSLPLAVETQYF. CDR3 sequence (DNA): TGTGCCAGCAGCCTACCTCTAGCGGTAGAGACCCAGTACTTC. Full variable domain (remainder filled in from reference TRBV7-2 and TRBJ2-5): GAGVSQSPSNKVTEKGKDVELRCDPISGHTALYWYRQSLGQGLEFLIYFQGNSAPDKSGLPSDRFSAERTGGSVSTLTIQRTQQEDSAVYLCASSLPLAVETQYFGPGTRLLVL.

In regard to this clone: Mismatch with germline at one junction end may stem from a read error. The chain has TRBV6-6 and TRBJ2-3; TRBD2 matches at 9 bases. CDR3 length: 15 residues. Germline CDR1 MNHNY, CDR2 SVGAGI (reference sequence). CDR3 sequence (DNA): TGTGCCATCAGTGCGGCTAGCGGGGTGGCAGATACGCAGTATTTT. Translating gives CAISAASGVADTQYF.

The chain carries TRBV5-1 and TRBJ2-7; tentative D call: TRBD2 (6 bases). Looked up from germline, CDR1 is SGHRS and CDR2 is YFSETQ. The CDR3 is made up of 14 amino acids. Trimming removed 4 bases from V and 2 bases from J, with 13 bases in between. In nucleotides, the CDR3 is TGCGCCAGCAGCCCCCGGGACTTCACCTACGAGCAGTACTTC. This gives the protein CASSPRDFTYEQYF.